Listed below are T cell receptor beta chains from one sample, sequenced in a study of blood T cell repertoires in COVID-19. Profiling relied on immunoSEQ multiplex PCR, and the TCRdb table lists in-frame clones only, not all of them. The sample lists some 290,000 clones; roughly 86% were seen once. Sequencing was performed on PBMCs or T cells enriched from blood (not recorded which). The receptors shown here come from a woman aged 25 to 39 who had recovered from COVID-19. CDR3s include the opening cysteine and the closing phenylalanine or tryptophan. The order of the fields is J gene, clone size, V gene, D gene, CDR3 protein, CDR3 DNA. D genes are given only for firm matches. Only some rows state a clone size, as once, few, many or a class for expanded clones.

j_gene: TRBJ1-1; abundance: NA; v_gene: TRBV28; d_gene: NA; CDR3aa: CASSLGPSGVVF; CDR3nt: TGTGCCAGCAGTTTAGGACCCTCGGGGGTCGTCTTT
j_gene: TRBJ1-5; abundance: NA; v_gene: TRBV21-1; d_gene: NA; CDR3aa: CASSARTETNQPQHF; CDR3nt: TGTGCCAGCAGCGCCCGGACAGAAACCAATCAGCCCCAGCATTTT
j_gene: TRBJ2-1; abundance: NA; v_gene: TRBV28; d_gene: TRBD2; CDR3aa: CASSFTSGRGYNEQFF; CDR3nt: TGTGCCAGCAGTTTTACTAGCGGGAGAGGGTACAATGAGCAGTTCTTC
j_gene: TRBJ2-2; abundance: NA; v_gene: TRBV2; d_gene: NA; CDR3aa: CASSVGSGNTGELFF; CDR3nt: TGTGCCAGCAGTGTGGGTAGCGGGAACACCGGGGAGCTGTTTTTT
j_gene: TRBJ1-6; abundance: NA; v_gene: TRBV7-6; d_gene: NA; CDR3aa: CASSQGPGRAPYNSPLHF; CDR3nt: TGTGCCAGCAGCCAGGGGCCAGGTCGGGCACCATATAATTCACCCCTCCACTTT
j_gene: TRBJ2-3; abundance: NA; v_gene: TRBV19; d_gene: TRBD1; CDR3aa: CASSIFGTGGFFRPDTQYF; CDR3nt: TGTGCCAGTAGTATTTTTGGGACAGGGGGCTTTTTCAGACCAGATACGCAGTATTTT
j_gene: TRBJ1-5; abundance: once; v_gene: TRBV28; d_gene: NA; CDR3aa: CASSLVAGAGQPQHF; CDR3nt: TGTGCCAGCAGTTTAGTTGCAGGGGCAGGTCAGCCCCAGCATTTT
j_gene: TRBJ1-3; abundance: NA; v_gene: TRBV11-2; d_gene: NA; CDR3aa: CASSLVVGLDYSGNTIYF; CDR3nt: TGTGCCAGCAGCTTAGTCGTTGGCCTTGACTACTCTGGAAACACCATATATTTT
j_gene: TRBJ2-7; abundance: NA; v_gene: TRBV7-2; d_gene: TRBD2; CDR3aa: CASSSQPGLAGGAAYEQYF; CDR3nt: TGTGCCAGCAGCTCGCAACCAGGACTAGCGGGAGGAGCGGCCTACGAGCAGTACTTC
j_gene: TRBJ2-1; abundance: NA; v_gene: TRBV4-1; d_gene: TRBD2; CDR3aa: CASSLTGLAPLLYNEQFF; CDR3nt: TGCGCCAGCAGCTTAACGGGACTAGCGCCACTCCTATACAATGAGCAGTTCTTC
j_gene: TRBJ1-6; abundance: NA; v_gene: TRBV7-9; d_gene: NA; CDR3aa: CASGGGKRNSPLHF; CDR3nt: TGTGCCAGCGGAGGCGGGAAAAGAAATTCACCCCTCCACTTT
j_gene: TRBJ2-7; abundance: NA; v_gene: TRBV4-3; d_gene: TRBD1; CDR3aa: CASSRLQGDTYEQYF; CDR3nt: TGCGCCAGCAGCCGCTTACAGGGGGACACCTACGAGCAGTACTTC
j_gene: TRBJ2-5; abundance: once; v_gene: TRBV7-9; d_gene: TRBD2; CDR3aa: CASSLRLAVSETQYF; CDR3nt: TGTGCCAGCAGCTTAAGGCTAGCGGTGTCCGAGACCCAGTACTTC
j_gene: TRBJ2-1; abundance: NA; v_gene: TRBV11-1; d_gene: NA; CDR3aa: CASSLALNEQFF; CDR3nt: TGTGCCAGCAGCTTAGCACTAAATGAGCAGTTCTTC
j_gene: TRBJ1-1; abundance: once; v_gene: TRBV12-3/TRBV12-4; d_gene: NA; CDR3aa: CASSRENTEAFF; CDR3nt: TGTGCCAGCAGTCGAGAGAACACTGAAGCTTTCTTT
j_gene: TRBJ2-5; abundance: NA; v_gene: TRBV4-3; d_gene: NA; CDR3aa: CASSQDFRAYQETQYF; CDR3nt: TGCGCCAGCAGCCAAGATTTCAGGGCGTACCAAGAGACCCAGTACTTC
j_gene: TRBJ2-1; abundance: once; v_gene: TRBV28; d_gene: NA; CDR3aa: CASSVIQTNEQFF; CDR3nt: TGTGCCAGCAGTGTAATACAGACCAATGAGCAGTTCTTC
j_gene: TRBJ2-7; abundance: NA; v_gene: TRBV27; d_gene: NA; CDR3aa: CASSFLGRAGAYEQYF; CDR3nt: TGTGCCAGCAGTTTCCTCGGTAGAGCGGGCGCCTACGAGCAGTACTTC